This T cell receptor beta chain originates from a study of cytomegalovirus exposure and HLA in healthy donors. General study points: Versus the roughly 670-donor mean, an Asian-associated ancestry cluster reportedly showed fewer N-insertions in a later analysis.

Germline lookup yields CDR1 PRHDT and CDR2 FYEKMQ (reference sequence). The V end lost 5 bases, the J end lost 1 base, and 12 bases lay between the germline ends. This CDR3 is built from 15 residues. Primers for the PCR totalled 60 Vbeta and 13 Jbeta. TCRdb's table, derived via immunoSEQ multiplex PCR, lists solely in-frame clones and lacks some. The data hold fewer than 200,000 clones, with 82% observed a single time. Note on this clone: Its specificity is not known.

The receptor was derived from a woman aged 50 to 60 in good health and CMV-seronegative. The specimen sequenced was PBMCs. The chain carries TRBV13 and TRBJ2-1; D remains ambiguous. This chain's CDR3 is CASSPPIESYNEQFF. In DNA, the CDR3 is TGTGCCAGCAGCCCTCCGATAGAATCCTACAATGAGCAGTTCTTC.